This entry describes one T cell receptor (beta chain). Its antigen remains unidentified. The data derive from a study of identical twins. Whole-study findings and limits: Low generation probability was overrepresented in out-of-frame alpha sequences shared by twins. Cross-sectional statistics underpinned the conclusions; the same donors were not followed. The abundant beta clonotypes from cord blood had fewer insertions, and memory repertoires had none of this.

The CDR3 is 15 amino acids. V dropped 3 bases and J dropped 4 bases, with 13 bases sitting between them. In germline, CDR1 is SNHLY, CDR2 FYNNEI. Template switching created a universal primer site, and the cDNA included unique molecular identifiers. TCRdb recomputed calls from the 5' RACE reads with MiXCR, one row per CDR3 protein. The top ten hold roughly 0.44% of the sample, which has approximately 500,000 distinct CDR3 sequences, 12% to 15% seen once. These data also formed part of another study, on yellow fever vaccine responses in identical twins.

The rearrangement joins TRBV2 to TRBJ2-1; D tentatively fits TRBD1 or TRBD2 (5 bases each). Material: CD4+ T cells sorted from blood. The receptor was isolated from a woman between 18 and 30 years old in good health. CDR3 nucleotides: TGTGCCAGCAGTGATGGGACCGGGTTTTACAATGAGCAGTTCTTC. Translated: CASSDGTGFYNEQFF.